A selection of T cell receptor beta chains follows, all from one sample in a study of ipilimumab plus nivolumab after autologous stem cell transplantation. TCRdb keeps only in-frame clones here, not all; method: immunoSEQ multiplex PCR. The table lists about 15,000 clones, roughly 74% of them singletons. The material was PBMCs, obtained in a trial of ipilimumab plus nivolumab as post-transplant consolidation. The receptors were gathered from a male donor with primary mediastinal lymphoma. Each CDR3 is given with its conserved first and last residue. A D gene is named only where the DNA matches it firmly. Some rows mark clone size as missing; the rest say once, few, many or name a class of expanded clone.

>few|-|TRBV9|TRBJ1-1|15
TGTGCCAGCAGCGTAGACACCATGGTGAACACTGAAGCTTTCTTT
CASSVDTMVNTEAFF
>-|-|TRBV20-1|TRBJ2-5|11
TGCAGTGCTGTTTTCGGGGAGACCCAGTACTTC
CSAVFGETQYF
>-|-|TRBV4-2|TRBJ2-7|16
TGTGCCAGCAGCCAAGAAGCCTCGCTCCGATACTACGAGCAGTACTTC
CASSQEASLRYYEQYF
>-|-|TRBV25-1|TRBJ2-5|13
TGTGCCAGCGCTCCTCCTGTCCAAGAGACCCAGTACTTC
CASAPPVQETQYF
>few|-|TRBV19|TRBJ2-2|15
TGTGCCAGTAGATTGGAGCCGGAGGCGGCCGGGGAGCTGTTTTTT
CASRLEPEAAGELFF
>-|-|TRBV5-6|TRBJ2-7|11
TGTGCCAGCAGCTCAACAGGGAGGCAGTACTTC
CASSSTGRQYF
>-|-|TRBV27|TRBJ1-4|14
TGTGCCAGCAGCGTAGCGGGGATTAATGAAAAACTGTTTTTT
CASSVAGINEKLFF
>-|TRBD2|TRBV7-3|TRBJ2-6|17
TGTGCCAGCAGCTTATCAGCGGGAGCGTCTGGGGCCAACGTCCTGACTTTC
CASSLSAGASGANVLTF
>-|-|TRBV6-5|TRBJ1-2|14
TGTGCCAGCAGTTACTCTGACAAGAACTATGGCTACACCTTC
CASSYSDKNYGYTF
>few|-|TRBV10-3|TRBJ2-3|16
TGTGCCATCAGTGAGATCGAGGGGAGGTTGACAGATACGCAGTATTTT
CAISEIEGRLTDTQYF
>-|TRBD2|TRBV25-1|TRBJ2-2|13
TGTGCCAGCAGTACAACGGGGGGCGGGGAGCTGTTTTTT
CASSTTGGGELFF
>-|-|TRBV7-9|TRBJ1-5|15
TGTGCCAGCAGCTTAGTAGGGGACAGCAATCAGCCCCAGCATTTT
CASSLVGDSNQPQHF
>-|-|TRBV19|TRBJ1-5|14
TGTGCCAGTAGTATAGGCACGGGGAATCAACCCCAGCATTTT
CASSIGTGNQPQHF
>-|-|TRBV19|TRBJ1-1|14
TGTGCCAGTAGTCCCGGACAGCGGAACACTGAAGCTTTCTTT
CASSPGQRNTEAFF
>-|TRBD2|TRBV10-1|TRBJ2-3|16
TGCGCCAGCAGTGACCCAATAGCGGGAGCGAAAGATACGCAGTATTTT
CASSDPIAGAKDTQYF
>-|-|TRBV5-1|TRBJ2-2|15
TGCGCCAGCAGCTTGGGGTCGACAGACACCGGGGAGCTGTTTTTT
CASSLGSTDTGELFF
>-|-|TRBV25-1|TRBJ2-6|15
TGTGCCAGCAGTGAGGGAGCCTCTGGGGCCAACGTCCTGACTTTC
CASSEGASGANVLTF
>-|TRBD1|TRBV27|TRBJ2-1|16
TGTGCCAGCAGTTACGCACAGGGGTTCACCTACAATGAGCAGTTCTTC
CASSYAQGFTYNEQFF
>-|-|TRBV19|TRBJ2-1|14
TGTGCCAGTAGTATAGGAGGAGGGTACAATGAGCAGTTCTTC
CASSIGGGYNEQFF
>-|-|TRBV21-1|TRBJ2-5|15
TGTGCCAGCAGCACACGCGCAGGGTTTGGGGAGACCCAGTACTTC
CASSTRAGFGETQYF
>few|-|TRBV5-1|TRBJ2-3|14
TGCGCCAGCAGCCTTCCACCAGTTTTCCATACGCAGTATTTT
CASSLPPVFHTQYF
>-|-|TRBV19|TRBJ2-2|16
TGTGCCAGTAGTATCGACCTCCTAGGCGGCCCAGGGGAGCTGTTTTTT
CASSIDLLGGPGELFF
>-|-|TRBV18|TRBJ2-3|15
TGTGCCAGCTCACCGGTCCCTAGAAAGAGGGATACGCAGTATTTT
CASSPVPRKRDTQYF
>-|-|TRBV4-2|TRBJ2-1|16
TGTGCCAGCAGCCAAGAGGGCGGGGTTACCTACAATGAGCAGTTCTTC
CASSQEGGVTYNEQFF
>-|-|TRBV5-1|TRBJ1-4|14
TGCGCCAGCAGCTCGACAGGCTTGGACGAAAAACTGTTTTTT
CASSSTGLDEKLFF
>-|-|TRBV28|TRBJ1-3|15
TGTGCCAGCAGCCTAAGCGTGGGCTCTGGAAACACCATATATTTT
CASSLSVGSGNTIYF
>-|-|TRBV4-2|TRBJ2-2|15
TGTGCCAGCAGCCAAGAAGAGGGAACGGCCGGGGAGCTGTTTTTT
CASSQEEGTAGELFF
>few|-|TRBV7-9|TRBJ1-2|12
TGTGCCAGCAGCTTAGATCAGGGCGGCTACACCTTC
CASSLDQGGYTF
>once|-|TRBV28|TRBJ1-5|14
TGTGCCAGCAGTTTATTCAGGGTGGCTCAGCCCCAGCATTTT
CASSLFRVAQPQHF
>-|TRBD1|TRBV29-1|TRBJ2-1|13
TGCAGTGCCGGCTACAGGGGAAGCAATGAGCAGTTCTTC
CSAGYRGSNEQFF
>few|TRBD2|TRBV27|TRBJ2-3|18
TGTGCCAGCAGTCCCGCTAGCGGGGGCCTCTTAAGCACAGATACGCAGTATTTT
CASSPASGGLLSTDTQYF
>few|-|TRBV6-5|TRBJ2-2|13
TGTGCCAGCAGTCCACCTAGACCCGGGGAGCTGTTTTTT
CASSPPRPGELFF
>-|-|TRBV9|TRBJ2-1|15
TGTGCCAGCAGCCCCGGGACGCAGTCCTACAATGAGCAGTTCTTC
CASSPGTQSYNEQFF
>few|TRBD2|TRBV27|TRBJ2-3|15
TGTGCCAGCTATACCGGGACTAGCGGTTCAGGCACGCAGTATTTT
CASYTGTSGSGTQYF
>-|-|TRBV6-4|TRBJ1-1|11
TGTGCCAGCAGTGTGGGAACTGAAGCTTTCTTT
CASSVGTEAFF
>-|TRBD1|TRBV19|TRBJ2-2|16
TGTGCCAGTTCTGAGGGCGGGACAGGTCCCACCGGGGAGCTGTTTTTT
CASSEGGTGPTGELFF
>-|TRBD1|TRBV9|TRBJ2-2|16
TGTGCCAGCAGCAAAACGGGACAGGTTACCACCGGGGAGCTGTTTTTT
CASSKTGQVTTGELFF